The 30 T cell receptor beta chains below all came from one sample that was sequenced in a study of early T cells in non-severe SARS-CoV-2 infection. TCRdb ran MiXCR on the 5' RACE reads and lists one entry per CDR3 protein. The table includes tens of thousands of distinct CDR3 sequences, roughly 4.5% detected once. The material sequenced was whole blood. The receptors shown here come from an adult who was a healthcare worker with PCR-confirmed SARS-CoV-2 infection or an uninfected control (not recorded which).

This clonotype has a count of ten or more. This chain uses TRBV7-9 with TRBJ2-7; a weak D match, TRBD1 (5 bases). This CDR3 is 16 amino acids long. Per the germline V gene, CDR1 is SEHNR and CDR2 is FQNEAQ (reference sequence). The V and J ends lost 0 bases and 4 bases respectively, with 16 bases between them. The DNA of the CDR3 is TGTGCCAGCAGCTTAGCTCGAGGTGCAGGGAAGTACGAGCAGTACTTC. This encodes CASSLARGAGKYEQYF.

This chain connects TRBV6-2 or TRBV6-3 to TRBJ1-5; D perhaps matches TRBD1 (6 bases). Deletions cut 6 bases from V and 4 bases from J, with 13 bases between. Germline V gene lookup returns CDR1 MNHEY and CDR2 SVGEGT. The CDR3 is made up of 14 amino acids. The CDR3 bases are TGTGCCAGCAGGGTACGGGGGCGGAATCAGCCCCAGCATTTT. This gives the protein CASRVRGRNQPQHF.

There are a few counts of this clonotype. J is TRBJ2-3 and V is TRBV7-9; 7 bases are a match to TRBD2. The germline V gene has CDR1 SEHNR and CDR2 FQNEAQ (reference sequence). CDR3 length: 15 amino acids. V lost 6 bases and J lost 0; bases outside the gene matches: 6. The CDR3 loop is CASSLSGVSTDTQYF. The DNA for the CDR3 is TGTGCCAGCAGTCTCAGCGGGGTTAGCACAGATACGCAGTATTTT.

At least ten counts were recorded for this clonotype. V gene TRBV7-3 combines with J gene TRBJ2-6; D ambiguous. The CDR3 extends over 20 amino acids. Germline CDR1 is SGHTA and CDR2 is FQGTGA. V shed 1 base and J shed 0 bases, with 19 bases lying between them. The CDR3 DNA sequence: TGTGCCAGCAGCTTAATGCCCATTTTTAAGGGAAGCTCTGGGGCCAACGTCCTGACTTTC. It codes for CASSLMPIFKGSSGANVLTF.

The sample holds a few counts of this clonotype. The chain combines TRBV12-3 or TRBV12-4 with TRBJ2-2, with unresolved D. The CDR3 length is 14 residues. The V and J ends lost 3 bases and 0 bases respectively, with 5 bases between them. CDR3 residues: CASSLVPNTGELFF. The DNA of the CDR3 is TGTGCCAGCAGTTTGGTGCCGAACACCGGGGAGCTGTTTTTT.

This clonotype was detected many times. This rearrangement joins TRBV11-2 to TRBJ1-1; no clear D. Trimming cost V 1 base and J 1 base, with 7 bases left between them. This CDR3 comprises 14 residues. Germline loops: CDR1 SGHAT, CDR2 FQNNGV. CDR3 amino acids: CASSLVNRNTEAFF. CDR3 sequence (DNA): TGTGCCAGCAGCTTAGTAAACAGGAACACTGAAGCTTTCTTT.

This clonotype was found many times. This chain connects TRBV4-1 to TRBJ2-3; possible D gene TRBD2, 5 bases. The germline V gene encodes CDR1 MGHRA and CDR2 YSYEKL. The length of the CDR3 is 16 residues. Trimming stripped 1 base from V and 2 bases from J, with 13 bases between. This CDR3 is CASSQVIGIVTDTQYF. The CDR3 DNA reads TGCGCCAGCAGCCAAGTGATCGGGATCGTCACAGATACGCAGTATTTT.

The chain recombines TRBV11-2 with TRBJ2-1; the match to TRBD2 covers 14 bases. The CDR3 has 16 amino acids. The trim removed 5 bases at V and 7 bases at J, leaving 7 bases unmatched. Germline V gene data show CDR1 as SGHAT and CDR2 as FQNNGV. In DNA form, the CDR3 reads TGTGCCAGCAGCGCCCTGACTAGCGGGGGGGTGAATGAGCAGTTCTTC. Translated, it gives CASSALTSGGVNEQFF.

The CDR3 loop is CASSLGGLNEQYF. DNA for the CDR3: TGTGCCAGCAGCTTAGGCGGGCTGAACGAGCAGTACTTC. This chain connects TRBV7-3 to TRBJ2-7, with D possibly matching TRBD2 (5 bases). The length of the CDR3 is 13 residues. Germline CDR1 SGHTA, CDR2 FQGTGA. V shed 2 bases and J shed 5 bases, with 10 bases lying between them.

This clonotype has more than one count but fewer than ten. The junction differs from germline at one of its ends, possibly a read error. The chain has TRBV11-2 and TRBJ2-3; D possibly uses TRBD1 or TRBD2 (6 bases each). The CDR3 totals 17 residues. Germline V gene sequence: CDR1 SGHAT, CDR2 FQNNGV. CDR3 amino acids: CASSLGGHVVGRDTQYF. CDR3 DNA sequence: TGTGCCAGCAGTTTAGGGGGGCACGTTGTTGGTCGAGATACGCAGTATTTT. Full variable domain (rest looked up from reference TRBV11-2 and TRBJ2-3): EAGVAQSPRYKIIEKRQSVAFWCNPISGHATLYWYQQILGQGPKLLIQFQNNGVVDDSQLPKDRFSAERLKGVDSTLKIQPAKLEDSAVYLCASSLGGHVVGRDTQYFGPGTRLTVL.

This clonotype was recorded at least ten times. The chain uses TRBV12-3 or TRBV12-4 and TRBJ2-2, with unresolved D. This CDR3 contains 13 residues. The V end was cut by 4 bases, the J end by 7 bases, with 10 bases between. DNA for the CDR3: TGTGCCAGCAGTTCCGCGCCTCTCGGGGAGCTGTTTTTT. Translation gives CASSSAPLGELFF.

This clonotype was detected a few times. The chain combines TRBV7-8 with TRBJ1-3; D is unresolved. V was shortened by 1 base and J by 4 bases, with 11 bases between the two germline ends. The CDR3 loop spans 15 amino acids. Germline CDR1 is SGHVS and CDR2 is FQNEAQ. CDR3 in DNA: TGTGCCAGCAGCTTAGTGACGGGTGCCGGAAACACCATATATTTT. It codes for CASSLVTGAGNTIYF.

CDR3: CASSYSAGGRDTKRYF. In DNA form, the CDR3 reads TGTGCCAGCAGTTACTCGGCAGGGGGACGGGATACGAAGCGGTACTTC. The rearrangement uses TRBV6-5 and TRBJ2-7, with TRBD1 matching 7 bases. V shed 0 bases and J 12 bases; nucleotides not matched to a gene: 17. The CDR3 length is 16 residues. Germline assignment: CDR1 MNHEY and CDR2 SVGAGI.

The CDR3 DNA is TGTGCCATCAGTGACCAGACTAGGAAGCCTAGAGAGCAGTACTTC. Amino acid sequence: CAISDQTRKPREQYF. J is TRBJ2-7 and V is TRBV10-3, with D possibly matching TRBD2 (6 bases). The CDR3 is 15 amino acids. With 3 bases removed from V and 7 bases from J, the gap between germline ends came to 19 bases. Per germline, CDR1 ENHRY and CDR2 SYGVKD.

This clonotype was counted ten times or more. The chain has TRBV20-1 and TRBJ2-3; the match to TRBD1 covers 9 bases. Germline lookup yields CDR1 DFQATT and CDR2 SNEGSKA (reference sequence). CDR3 length: 15 amino acids. With V trimmed by 6 bases and J by 4 bases, 11 bases remained unmatched. Here the CDR3 DNA reads TGCAGTGCAAACCTGGAACAGGGGGCACCAGATACGCAGTATTTT. The encoded protein is CSANLEQGAPDTQYF.

In its sample, this clonotype was seen many times. J is TRBJ2-1 and V is TRBV18; 14 bases agree with TRBD2. The V and J ends lost 3 bases and 2 bases, in that order; junction bases with no gene match: 3. Per germline, CDR1 KGHSH and CDR2 LQKENI. The CDR3 runs to 17 residues. CDR3 region: CASSPRTSGRTYNEQFF. CDR3 bases: TGTGCCAGCTCACCCCGGACTAGCGGGAGGACCTACAATGAGCAGTTCTTC.

This clonotype appeared many times. The chain joins TRBV6-2 or TRBV6-3 to TRBJ2-1, with 10 bases lining up with TRBD2. Germline V gene sequence: CDR1 MNHEY, CDR2 SVGEGT. Unmatched junction bases numbered 17, after V lost 5 bases and J lost 7 bases. The CDR3 has 18 amino acids. The CDR3 sequence: CASSNLPGASGSWNEQFF. CDR3 nucleotides: TGTGCCAGCAGTAACCTACCGGGAGCTAGCGGGAGTTGGAATGAGCAGTTCTTC.

This clonotype was recorded many times. The chain is built from TRBV10-3 and TRBJ2-6, with D uncertain. Between the trimmed V and J ends, which lost 6 bases and 0 bases, there was a span of 15 bases. CDR3 length: 17 residues. The V gene's germline CDR1 is ENHRY and CDR2 SYGVKD. CDR3 region: CAISAARLSSGANVLTF. In nucleotides, the CDR3 is TGTGCCATCAGCGCCGCCAGGCTGAGCTCTGGGGCCAACGTCCTGACTTTC.

This clonotype was detected many times. The V call is TRBV4-3, the J call TRBJ2-1; D is unresolved. The CDR3 has 18 residues. Trimming shortened V by 0 bases and J by 0 bases, and 15 bases separated the two germline ends. CDR1 is LGHNA and CDR2 is YSLEER in the germline V gene. CDR3 DNA: TGCGCCAGCAGCCAAGATCTCGTCGTGGGAATCTCCTACAATGAGCAGTTCTTC. Amino acids: CASSQDLVVGISYNEQFF.

This clonotype has only a few counts. The rearrangement links TRBV14 to TRBJ1-6; maybe TRBD1 (5 bases). CDR3 length equals 15 residues. Between the trimmed V and J ends, which lost 0 bases and 10 bases, there was a span of 13 bases. Germline CDR1 is SGHDN and CDR2 is FVKESK. In DNA, the CDR3 is TGTGCCAGCAGCCAAGATCCGGCGGGACGATCACCCCTCCACTTT. Translating it yields CASSQDPAGRSPLHF.

V is TRBV2 and J is TRBJ1-1, with D hard to call. The germline V gene encodes CDR1 SNHLY and CDR2 FYNNEI. V was shortened by 5 bases and J by 4 bases, with 11 bases between the two germline ends. The CDR3 totals 13 residues. CDR3 loop: CASSNTGSTEAFF. As DNA, the CDR3 is TGTGCCAGCAGTAACACGGGGAGCACTGAAGCTTTCTTT. Full variable domain (missing parts from reference TRBV2 and TRBJ1-1): EPEVTQTPSHQVTQMGQEVILRCVPISNHLYFYWYRQILGQKVEFLVSFYNNEISEKSEIFDDQFSVERPDGSNFTLKIRSTKLEDSAMYFCASSNTGSTEAFFGQGTRLTVV.

This clonotype counts as medium-sized. CDR3 nucleotides: TGTGCCAGCAGTGTTCGACAGCCCTACGAGCAGTACTTC. This gives the protein CASSVRQPYEQYF. This sequence joins TRBV6-1 and TRBJ2-7; D is possibly TRBD1 (5 bases). Germline V gene data show CDR1 as MNHNS and CDR2 as SASEGT. V lost 4 bases to trimming and J lost 2 bases, with 9 bases between them. The CDR3 has 13 amino acids.

This clonotype has at least ten counts. The chain is built from TRBV6-6 and TRBJ1-5; D is uncertain. Germline lookup yields CDR1 MNHNY and CDR2 SVGAGI (reference sequence). Trimming took off 2 bases at V and 5 bases at J, with 10 bases between the two ends. The CDR3 consists of 14 residues. CDR3 sequence reads: CASSYGVGYQPQHF. The CDR3 DNA is TGTGCCAGCAGTTACGGGGTTGGGTATCAGCCCCAGCATTTT.

This clonotype was counted ten times or more. The genes are TRBV20-1 and TRBJ2-1; 12 bases line up with TRBD2. In germline, CDR1 is DFQATT, CDR2 SNEGSKA (reference sequence). V shed 0 bases, J shed 9 bases, and the junction held 6 bases outside the gene matches. The CDR3 runs to 15 residues. Here the CDR3 reads CSARDLAGGRFEQFF. CDR3 DNA: TGCAGTGCTAGAGATCTAGCGGGGGGGCGGTTTGAGCAGTTCTTC.

A word on this clonotype: A much larger clone lies one base from this, so it may be a read error. This chain links TRBV12-3 or TRBV12-4 with TRBJ2-1; 7 positions agree with TRBD2. V shed 4 bases, J shed 9 bases, and the junction held 15 bases outside the gene matches. CDR3 length equals 16 residues. CDR3: CASSSIGASGLAEQFF. CDR3 nucleotides: TGTGCCAGCAGTTCAATCGGGGCTAGCGGTCTTGCTGAGCAGTTCTTC.

This clonotype was counted ten times or more. The chain carries TRBV9 and TRBJ1-1; D is perhaps TRBD1 (5 bases). The CDR3 spans 16 residues. Trimming cost V 3 bases and J 0 bases, with 15 bases left between them. CDR1 is SGDLS, CDR2 YYNGEE, per germline. CDR3 region: CASSGQGAALNTEAFF. CDR3 nucleotide sequence: TGTGCCAGCAGCGGGCAGGGTGCTGCATTGAACACTGAAGCTTTCTTT.

This clonotype occurred a few times. The chain uses TRBV5-1 and TRBJ1-2; the D gene is possibly TRBD1 (5 bases). V was trimmed by 4 bases and J by 0 bases, leaving 10 bases between them. Germline lookup yields CDR1 SGHRS and CDR2 YFSETQ. The CDR3 runs 14 residues. This CDR3 is CASSPQTANYGYTF. For the CDR3, the DNA is TGCGCCAGCAGCCCCCAGACAGCTAACTATGGCTACACCTTC.

CDR3 sequence reads: CASSRRGHGEKLFF. CDR3 in DNA: TGTGCCAGCAGTCGGCGGGGGCACGGTGAAAAACTGTTTTTT. V and J are TRBV6-2 or TRBV6-3 and TRBJ1-4, with a tentative D call TRBD1 (6 bases). Germline-derived CDR1 and CDR2 are MNHEY and SVGEGT. The germline V and J ends were trimmed by 5 bases and 7 bases, with 14 bases remaining between them. The CDR3 sequence is 14 residues long.

The rearrangement links TRBV29-1 to TRBJ2-3, with D unclear. V shed 2 bases and J shed 4 bases, with 10 bases lying between them. CDR1 is SQVTM and CDR2 is ANQGSEA in the germline V gene. The CDR3 totals 13 residues. For the CDR3, the DNA is TGCAGCGTTGAAACGGTAGTCGCAGATACGCAGTATTTT. Protein: CSVETVVADTQYF.

Ten or more counts support this clonotype. The rearrangement links TRBV5-1 to TRBJ1-1, with 7 bases aligning to TRBD1. Germline-derived CDR1 and CDR2 are SGHRS and YFSETQ. CDR3 length: 13 residues. V lost 4 bases to trimming and J lost 6 bases; unmatched junction nucleotides: 6. The CDR3 coding sequence is TGCGCCAGCAGCATACAGGGGATCTCTGAAGCTTTCTTT. It yields the protein CASSIQGISEAFF.